The clone carrying this T cell receptor beta chain was found once. These data are taken from a study of T cell responses to AZD1222 COVID-19 vaccine. This CDR3 has 14 residues. The germline V gene has CDR1 MNHNY and CDR2 SVGAGI (reference sequence). V was pared by 8 bases and J by 0 bases, with 3 bases of the junction left unmatched. Assay used: immunoSEQ multiplex PCR; TCRdb lists only in-frame clones, some missing. In the table there are about 75,000 clones, about 91% of which are singletons. The chain has TRBV6-6 and TRBJ1-1; 10 bases match TRBD1. This receptor was identified in an adult who received the MenACWY meningococcal vaccine as a control. Specimen: peripheral blood, collected 28 days after the second dose of the MenACWY control vaccine. The DNA for the CDR3 is TGTGCCAGCGGTGACAGGGGGCTGAACACTGAAGCTTTCTTT. This encodes CASGDRGLNTEAFF.